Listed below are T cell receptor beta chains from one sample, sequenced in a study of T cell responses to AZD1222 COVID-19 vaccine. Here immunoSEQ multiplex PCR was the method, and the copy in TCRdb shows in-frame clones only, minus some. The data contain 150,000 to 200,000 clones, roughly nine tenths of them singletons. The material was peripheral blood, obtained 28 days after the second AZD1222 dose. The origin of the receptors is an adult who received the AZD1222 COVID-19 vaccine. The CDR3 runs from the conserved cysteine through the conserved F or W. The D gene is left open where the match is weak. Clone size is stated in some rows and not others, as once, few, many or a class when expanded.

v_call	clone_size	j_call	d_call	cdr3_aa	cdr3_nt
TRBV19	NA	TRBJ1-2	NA	CASQTSMRSNYGYTF	TGTGCCAGTCAAACGAGCATGAGGAGCAACTATGGCTACACCTTC
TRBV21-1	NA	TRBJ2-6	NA	CASTEIGSGANVLTF	TGTGCCAGCACCGAAATTGGCTCTGGGGCCAACGTCCTGACTTTC
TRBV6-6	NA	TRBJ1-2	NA	CASTHVNYGYTF	TGTGCCAGCACACACGTAAACTATGGCTACACCTTC
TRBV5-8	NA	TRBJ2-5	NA	CASSLAAGLETQYF	TGTGCCAGCAGCTTGGCCGCAGGGCTAGAGACCCAGTACTTC
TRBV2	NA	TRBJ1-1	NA	CASSAQVTEAFF	TGTGCCAGCAGTGCACAGGTTACTGAAGCTTTCTTT
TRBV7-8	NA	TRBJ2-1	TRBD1	CASSLPGTGEYNEQFF	TGTGCCAGCAGCCTACCCGGGACAGGGGAATACAATGAGCAGTTCTTC
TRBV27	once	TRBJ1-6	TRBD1	CASSPTGAPLHF	TGTGCCAGCAGCCCAACAGGGGCACCCCTCCACTTT
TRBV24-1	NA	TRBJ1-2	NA	CATRQGSGHGYTF	TGTGCCACCAGACAGGGTTCGGGCCATGGCTACACCTTC
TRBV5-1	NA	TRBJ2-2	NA	CASSLAWDKGAGELFF	TGCGCCAGCAGCTTGGCCTGGGACAAAGGCGCCGGGGAGCTGTTTTTT
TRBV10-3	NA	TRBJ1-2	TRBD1	CAIDLTGEAVYGYTF	TGTGCCATAGACCTGACAGGGGAAGCGGTCTATGGCTACACCTTC
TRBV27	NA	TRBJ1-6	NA	CASSSGSPLHF	TGTGCCAGCAGTTCGGGTTCACCCCTCCACTTT
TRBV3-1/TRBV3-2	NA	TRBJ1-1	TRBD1	CASSRTGGRVNTEAFF	TGTGCCAGCAGCCGAACAGGGGGCCGGGTGAACACTGAAGCTTTCTTT
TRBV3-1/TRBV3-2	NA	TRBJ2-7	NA	CASSQEKGSYEQYF	TGTGCCAGCAGCCAAGAAAAGGGATCCTACGAGCAGTACTTC
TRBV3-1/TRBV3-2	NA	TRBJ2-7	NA	CASSPRSYEQYF	TGTGCCAGCAGCCCCCGATCCTACGAGCAGTACTTC
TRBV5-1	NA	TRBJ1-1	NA	CASSLAGGVTEAFF	TGCGCCAGCAGCTTGGCCGGTGGAGTCACTGAAGCTTTCTTT
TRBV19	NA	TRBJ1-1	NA	CASSFNKVNTEAFF	TGTGCCAGTAGCTTTAATAAAGTTAACACTGAAGCTTTCTTT
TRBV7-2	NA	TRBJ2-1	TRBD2	CASSISGGSSYNEQFF	TGTGCCAGCAGCATAAGCGGGGGATCAAGCTACAATGAGCAGTTCTTC
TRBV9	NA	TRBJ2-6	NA	CASSVDGPEGLKASSGANVLTF	TGTGCCAGCAGCGTAGATGGTCCGGAGGGGCTCAAGGCGAGCTCTGGGGCCAACGTCCTGACTTTC
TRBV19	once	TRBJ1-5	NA	CASSISGALGNQPQHF	TGTGCCAGTAGTATTTCAGGGGCGCTGGGCAATCAGCCCCAGCATTTT
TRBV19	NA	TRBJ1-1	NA	CASSMDAGWKAFF	TGTGCCAGTAGTATGGATGCTGGGTGGAAGGCTTTCTTT
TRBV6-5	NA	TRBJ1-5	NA	CASSYSGAGLPQHF	TGTGCCAGCAGTTACTCGGGGGCCGGTTTGCCCCAGCATTTT
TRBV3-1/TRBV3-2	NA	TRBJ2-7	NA	CASSLMSYEQYF	TGTGCCAGCAGCCTTATGTCCTACGAGCAGTACTTC
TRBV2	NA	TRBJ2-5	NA	CASSEEVYRVGETQYF	TGTGCCAGCAGTGAGGAGGTTTACAGGGTAGGAGAGACCCAGTACTTC
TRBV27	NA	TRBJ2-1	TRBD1	CASSRDRGTYNEQFF	TGTGCCAGCAGTAGGGACAGGGGGACGTACAATGAGCAGTTCTTC
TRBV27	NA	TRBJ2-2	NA	CASTLWGNTGELFF	TGTGCCAGCACCCTATGGGGGAACACCGGGGAGCTGTTTTTT
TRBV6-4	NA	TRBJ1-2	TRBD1	CASSARQGASGYTF	TGTGCCAGCAGTGCCAGACAGGGGGCAAGCGGCTACACCTTC
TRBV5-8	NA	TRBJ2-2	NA	CASTTWGAGTGELFF	TGTGCCAGCACCACATGGGGGGCGGGGACTGGAGAGCTGTTTTTT
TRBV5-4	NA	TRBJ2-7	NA	CASSLALRTTPYEQYF	TGTGCCAGCAGCTTGGCCCTTCGGACTACACCCTACGAGCAGTACTTC
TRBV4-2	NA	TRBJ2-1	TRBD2	CASSQGPGLAGGRDYNEQFF	TGTGCCAGCAGCCAAGGGCCGGGACTAGCGGGGGGGCGGGACTACAATGAGCAGTTCTTC
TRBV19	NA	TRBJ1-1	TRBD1	CASLFRGANTEAFF	TGTGCCAGTCTCTTCAGGGGGGCGAACACTGAAGCTTTCTTT
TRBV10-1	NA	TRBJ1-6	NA	CASSAGENNSPLHF	TGCGCCAGCAGTGCGGGGGAAAATAATTCACCCCTCCACTTT
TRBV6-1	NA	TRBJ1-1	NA	CASSEARNTEAFF	TGTGCCAGCAGTGAAGCGAGAAACACTGAAGCTTTCTTT
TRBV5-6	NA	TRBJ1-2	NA	CASTVGGLYGYTF	TGTGCCAGCACCGTCGGGGGGCTCTATGGCTACACCTTC
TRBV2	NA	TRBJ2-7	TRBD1	CASSGQGRLYEQYF	TGTGCCAGCTCCGGACAGGGGCGCTTGTACGAGCAGTACTTC
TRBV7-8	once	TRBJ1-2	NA	CASSFQGSRGYGYTF	TGTGCCAGCAGCTTCCAGGGGTCCCGGGGCTATGGCTACACCTTC
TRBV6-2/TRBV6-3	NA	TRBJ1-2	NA	CASSYSGQPYGYTF	TGTGCCAGCAGTTACTCCGGGCAGCCCTATGGCTACACCTTC
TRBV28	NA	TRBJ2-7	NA	CASSLGGEGVGYF	TGTGCCAGCAGTTTAGGAGGTGAGGGAGTCGGGTACTTC
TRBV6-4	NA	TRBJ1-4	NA	CASSDKTEGREKLFF	TGTGCCAGCAGTGACAAGACGGAAGGGAGGGAAAAACTGTTTTTT
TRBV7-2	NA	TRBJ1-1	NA	CASSLQTGNTEAFF	TGTGCCAGCAGCTTACAGACAGGGAACACTGAAGCTTTCTTT
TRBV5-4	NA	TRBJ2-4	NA	CASRERPGTKLPTAKNIQYF	TGTGCCAGCAGAGAAAGACCCGGGACAAAACTTCCCACCGCCAAAAACATTCAGTACTTC
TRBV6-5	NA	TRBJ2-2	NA	CASSPVRETGELFF	TGTGCCAGCAGCCCCGTACGGGAGACCGGGGAGCTGTTTTTT
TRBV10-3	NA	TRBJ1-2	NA	CAISEDGGIYGYTF	TGTGCCATCAGTGAGGATGGAGGGATCTATGGCTACACCTTC
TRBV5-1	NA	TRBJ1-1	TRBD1	CASSLGQGATTEAFF	TGCGCCAGCAGCCTGGGACAGGGGGCCACCACTGAAGCTTTCTTT
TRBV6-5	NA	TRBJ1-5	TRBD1	CASSYTGTGGRQPQHF	TGTGCCAGCAGTTACACCGGGACAGGGGGCAGACAGCCCCAGCATTTT
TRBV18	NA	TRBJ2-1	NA	CASSPPRQGDRNEQFF	TGTGCCAGCTCACCACCTCGGCAGGGCGATCGCAATGAGCAGTTCTTC
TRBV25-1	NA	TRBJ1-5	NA	CASSDGVSQPQHF	TGTGCCAGCAGTGATGGCGTGAGTCAGCCCCAGCATTTT
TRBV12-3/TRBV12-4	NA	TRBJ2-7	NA	CASSFGQKGGQYF	TGTGCCAGCAGTTTTGGGCAGAAGGGAGGGCAGTACTTC
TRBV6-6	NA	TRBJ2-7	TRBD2	CASSFGTSGYEQYF	TGTGCCAGCAGTTTTGGGACTAGCGGCTACGAGCAGTACTTC
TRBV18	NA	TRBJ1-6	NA	CASSLGPVDSPLHF	TGTGCCAGCTCACTGGGACCGGTCGATTCACCCCTCCACTTT
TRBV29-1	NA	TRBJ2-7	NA	CSGGEATLYEQYF	TGCAGCGGTGGTGAAGCGACACTCTACGAGCAGTACTTC
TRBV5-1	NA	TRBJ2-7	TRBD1	CASSRTGNHEQYF	TGCGCCAGCAGCCGGACAGGGAACCACGAGCAGTACTTC
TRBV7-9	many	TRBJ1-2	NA	CASSLGLTGSVYGYTF	TGTGCCAGCAGCTTAGGGCTGACCGGGTCCGTCTATGGCTACACCTTC